This record covers a single T cell receptor beta chain. Its antigen is unknown. No base quality values were provided; no much bigger clone lies one nucleotide off. CDR1 and CDR2, per the germline V gene, are MNHEY and SVGAGI. The CDR3 goes from the cysteine to the phenylalanine over 14 residues. The retained sequence is limited to the CDR3, 42 bases, with the frame set at the first base. Trimmed from V: 10 bases; trimmed from J: 7 bases; junction bases lacking a gene match: 15. Using the deep immunoSEQ assay, TCR CDR3 regions were amplified from genomic DNA by multiplex PCR. Genomic DNA extracted from each cell subset was distributed evenly over all wells of several immunoSEQ 96-well plates, and each plate served as one replicate. For sorted subsets, about 200 ng genomic DNA, equal to 30,000 to 35,000 T cell genomes, was loaded into each replicate PCR. Purified libraries were quantified with a Qubit 3.0 fluorometer, sized on a Bioanalyzer 2100, and re-quantified with the KAPA Library Quantification kit. Every immunoSEQ 96-well plate was sequenced on a separate single-read 150-cycle Illumina NextSeq 550 flow cell. Concerning the study's data processing: Because only junctional sequences without quality scores were contained in the immunoSEQ output, filtering matching that applied to full-length reads could not be performed. Sequences were annotated with PyIR, a Python wrapper for IgBLAST v1.9, and V/J genes and CDR3 were assigned using IMGT germline references. Reads were removed for weak V/J assignments (E-value above 1e-6), missing CDR3, stop codons, out-of-frame junctions, or ambiguous translated residues. V3J clonotypes were defined by identical inferred V gene, J gene, and CDR3 amino acid sequence. Percentage overlap between repertoires was computed as shared unique clonotypes divided by the size of the smaller repertoire. RTK rarefaction, the Chao1 estimator, and Recon v2.1 estimates of unobserved clonotypes were used to assess repertoire richness. Generation probabilities were computed with OLGA for all TCRbeta clonotypes obtained by the gDNA method from a few donors. The table was pulled from immuneACCESS by TCRdb, which kept in-frame rearrangements only. Such tables lose some clones; where checked, under half of the loss comes from unresolved V genes, and the rest has no known cause. V and J calls and clone size are those listed in that table; D and trimming were worked out from the DNA. This sample gives millions of clones in total; approximately 92% of them show up just once. The ten most abundant clones make up 0.11% to 0.15% of the sample.

The sample comes from a study of shared clonotypes between healthy human individuals (dated by TCRdb to about 2020). About the study as a whole: The cohort comprised two women and a few men aged 18 to 49 years. Leukapheresis yielded between about 0.9 and 9 billion PBMCs per donor. For each donor, CD4 naive and CD4 memory were each given three plates, CD8 naive was given two plates, and CD8 memory was given one plate. To estimate repertoire size and how much clonotypes are shared between individuals, the study performed deep sequencing of blood TCR repertoires from a handful of healthy adults. Libraries were prepared and TCR repertoires were sequenced by different laboratories using diverse techniques, in order to increase sequencing depth and limit assay-specific biases. General conclusions and limits of the study: Even with the large sequencing depth, rarefaction of the sorted-subset datasets indicated that sequencing was incomplete. When several donors were compared, the shared fraction of clonotypes was around 5% for naive CD4, around 3.6% for naive CD8, about 2.5% for memory CD4, and less than 0.45% for memory CD8. Only blood was sampled, and tissue TCR repertoires likely differ from those in blood. Estimated clonotype richness was generally larger for naive than for memory subsets. Compared with non-shared clonotypes, clonotypes shared by all four sorted-subset donors had higher generation probabilities. Pairwise subsampling led to the expectation that sequencing depth would affect the degree of clonotype sharing among donors. The genetic and exposure-history diversity represented was limited by the small number of donors.

The donors were healthy, HIV-negative adults with no recently reported acute infections or vaccinations. All donors were Caucasian adults living in Nashville, Tennessee, USA. CD4+ T cells were enriched by magnetic negative selection; naive cells were then positively selected on CD45RA, and the negative fraction formed the memory subset. Blood was obtained by leukapheresis, after which PBMCs were separated by Ficoll-Histopaque density gradient centrifugation and cryopreserved in liquid nitrogen vapor phase. Analytical flow cytometry was used to check the purity and quantity of every magnetically sorted T cell population. Genomic DNA was isolated from every sorted fraction and measured by UV absorbance on a Nanodrop 2000c.

Recombination linked TRBV6-5 to TRBJ1-1; 7 middle bases align to TRBD1. Sequenced input: naive CD4+ T cells sorted from blood. The cell subset or site label here, explained by the study, means: CD45RA+ positively selected. This TCR was recovered from a man aged 18 to 29 in good health. The DNA sequence is TGTGCCACCCACAGGGGCGCGGGTCGTGTTGAAGCTTTCTTT. Its protein is CATHRGAGRVEAFF.